Listed below are T cell receptor beta chains from one sample, sequenced in a study of T cells in Graves' hyperthyroidism and ophthalmopathy. TCRdb fed the multiplex PCR reads into MiXCR, producing one record per CDR3 protein. The data show over 300,000 distinct CDR3 sequences, with roughly 13% seen just once and about 11% held by the top ten. Material for sequencing was blood. Every receptor here comes from a woman aged 55-69 years with Graves' hyperthyroidism. CDR3s include the opening cysteine and the closing phenylalanine or tryptophan. D genes are given only for firm matches. The size entry is marked missing in some rows and otherwise reads once, few, many or a size class.

cdr3_aa: CASSLTSGRAWSGELFF
cdr3_nt: TGTGCCAGCAGCTTAACTAGCGGGAGGGCCTGGTCCGGGGAGCTGTTTTTT
j_call: TRBJ2-2
v_call: TRBV11-1
clone_size: many
d_call: TRBD2

cdr3_aa: CASSLGVLNTEAFF
cdr3_nt: TGTGCCAGCAGCTTAGGGGTTTTGAACACTGAAGCTTTCTTT
j_call: TRBJ1-1
v_call: TRBV7-2
clone_size: many
d_call: NA

cdr3_aa: CASSLSAGGSGELFF
cdr3_nt: TGCGCCAGCAGCTTGTCGGCAGGCGGGTCCGGGGAGCTGTTTTTT
j_call: TRBJ2-2
v_call: TRBV5-1
clone_size: NA
d_call: NA

cdr3_aa: CASSQGVRPQHF
cdr3_nt: TGTGCCAGCAGCCAGGGCGTTAGGCCCCAGCATTTT
j_call: TRBJ1-5
v_call: TRBV3-1
clone_size: many
d_call: NA

cdr3_aa: CASSLPGLERADTQYF
cdr3_nt: TGTGCCAGCAGCTTACCGGGACTAGAAAGGGCAGATACGCAGTATTTT
j_call: TRBJ2-3
v_call: TRBV11-2
clone_size: many
d_call: TRBD2

cdr3_aa: CSATGAAYEQYF
cdr3_nt: TGCAGTGCTACGGGGGCGGCCTACGAGCAGTACTTC
j_call: TRBJ2-7
v_call: TRBV20-1
clone_size: few
d_call: NA

cdr3_aa: CASSLTGIGYTF
cdr3_nt: TGTGCCAGCAGTCTTACAGGGATTGGCTACACCTTC
j_call: TRBJ1-2
v_call: TRBV28
clone_size: many
d_call: NA

cdr3_aa: CASSSTSGPRELFF
cdr3_nt: TGTGCCAGCAGCTCTACTAGCGGGCCCCGGGAGCTGTTTTTT
j_call: TRBJ2-2
v_call: TRBV7-6
clone_size: few
d_call: TRBD2

cdr3_aa: CASSLTPSDTGELFF
cdr3_nt: TGTGCCAGCAGCTTAACTCCCTCGGACACCGGGGAGCTGTTTTTT
j_call: TRBJ2-2
v_call: TRBV7-3
clone_size: NA
d_call: NA

cdr3_aa: CASSPGLAGSRQYF
cdr3_nt: TGTGCCAGCAGCCCCGGCCTAGCGGGATCTCGGCAGTACTTC
j_call: TRBJ2-7
v_call: TRBV9
clone_size: many
d_call: TRBD2

cdr3_aa: CASSKGGGSEAFF
cdr3_nt: TGTGCCAGCTCAAAGGGGGGCGGGTCTGAAGCTTTCTTT
j_call: TRBJ1-1
v_call: TRBV27
clone_size: NA
d_call: NA

cdr3_aa: CASSTGTGGNTIYF
cdr3_nt: TGTGCCAGCAGTACCGGGACAGGGGGAAACACCATATATTTT
j_call: TRBJ1-3
v_call: TRBV28
clone_size: NA
d_call: TRBD1

cdr3_aa: CASSPAGQGAYEQYF
cdr3_nt: TGTGCCAGCAGTCCGGCGGGACAGGGGGCCTACGAGCAGTACTTC
j_call: TRBJ2-7
v_call: TRBV28
clone_size: many
d_call: TRBD1

cdr3_aa: CASSDLADTQYF
cdr3_nt: TGTGCCAGCAGCGATTTGGCAGATACGCAGTATTTT
j_call: TRBJ2-3
v_call: TRBV9
clone_size: few
d_call: NA

cdr3_aa: CSALLGATNYGYTF
cdr3_nt: TGCAGCGCCCTACTTGGGGCGACTAACTATGGCTACACCTTC
j_call: TRBJ1-2
v_call: TRBV29-1
clone_size: many
d_call: NA

cdr3_aa: CASTKRTGNSPLHF
cdr3_nt: TGTGCCAGCACCAAACGAACGGGGAATTCACCCCTCCACTTT
j_call: TRBJ1-6
v_call: TRBV12-3/TRBV12-4
clone_size: many
d_call: NA

cdr3_aa: CASSGTSNTEAFF
cdr3_nt: TGCGCCAGCAGCGGGACATCGAACACTGAAGCTTTCTTT
j_call: TRBJ1-1
v_call: TRBV5-1
clone_size: NA
d_call: NA

cdr3_aa: CASSERGVAGPQETQYF
cdr3_nt: TGTGCCAGCAGTGAAAGGGGAGTAGCGGGACCACAAGAGACCCAGTACTTC
j_call: TRBJ2-5
v_call: TRBV6-1
clone_size: many
d_call: TRBD2

cdr3_aa: CASLPYSDSYEQYF
cdr3_nt: TGTGCCAGCCTCCCTTACTCAGACTCCTACGAGCAGTACTTC
j_call: TRBJ2-7
v_call: TRBV6-1
clone_size: many
d_call: NA

cdr3_aa: CAWSWTSGSYEQYF
cdr3_nt: TGTGCCTGGAGTTGGACTAGCGGCTCCTACGAGCAGTACTTC
j_call: TRBJ2-7
v_call: TRBV30
clone_size: many
d_call: TRBD2

cdr3_aa: CASSSRDRGEYEQYF
cdr3_nt: TGTGCCAGCAGCAGCCGGGACAGGGGAGAGTACGAGCAGTACTTC
j_call: TRBJ2-7
v_call: TRBV7-2
clone_size: many
d_call: TRBD1

cdr3_aa: CASSQVTATYNEQFF
cdr3_nt: TGCGCCAGCAGCCAAGTGACCGCTACCTACAATGAGCAGTTCTTC
j_call: TRBJ2-1
v_call: TRBV4-1
clone_size: NA
d_call: NA

cdr3_aa: CASSAGLAGNEQFF
cdr3_nt: TGCGCCAGCAGCGCGGGACTAGCGGGCAATGAGCAGTTCTTC
j_call: TRBJ2-1
v_call: TRBV5-1
clone_size: NA
d_call: TRBD2

cdr3_aa: CASSPGQTSTDTQYF
cdr3_nt: TGCGCCAGCAGTCCGGGACAGACTAGCACAGATACGCAGTATTTT
j_call: TRBJ2-3
v_call: TRBV4-1
clone_size: NA
d_call: TRBD1

cdr3_aa: CASSSQGTYSPLHF
cdr3_nt: TGTGCCAGCTCATCACAGGGGACCTATTCACCCCTCCACTTT
j_call: TRBJ1-6
v_call: TRBV18
clone_size: many
d_call: TRBD1

cdr3_aa: CATKTGVVTGELFF
cdr3_nt: TGTGCCACCAAGACAGGGGTAGTAACCGGGGAGCTGTTTTTT
j_call: TRBJ2-2
v_call: TRBV19
clone_size: NA
d_call: TRBD1

cdr3_aa: CASSSAGGRVGNTEAFF
cdr3_nt: TGTGCCAGCAGCTCTGCAGGGGGTCGGGTTGGGAACACTGAAGCTTTCTTT
j_call: TRBJ1-1
v_call: TRBV11-3
clone_size: many
d_call: TRBD1

cdr3_aa: CASSAGIFGTQYF
cdr3_nt: TGTGCCAGCAGCGCCGGGATTTTCGGAACCCAGTACTTC
j_call: TRBJ2-5
v_call: TRBV11-3
clone_size: many
d_call: NA

cdr3_aa: CSGGVADTQYF
cdr3_nt: TGCAGCGGCGGAGTCGCAGATACGCAGTATTTT
j_call: TRBJ2-3
v_call: TRBV20-1
clone_size: many
d_call: NA

cdr3_aa: CASSLWAGEVYNEQFF
cdr3_nt: TGTGCCAGCAGCTTATGGGCAGGGGAAGTCTACAATGAGCAGTTCTTC
j_call: TRBJ2-1
v_call: TRBV7-2
clone_size: many
d_call: NA

cdr3_aa: CASSFSSGVTQYF
cdr3_nt: TGTGCCAGCAGTTTCTCATCGGGGGTGACGCAGTATTTT
j_call: TRBJ2-3
v_call: TRBV27
clone_size: few
d_call: NA

cdr3_aa: CASSFSGSNLDTQYF
cdr3_nt: TGCGCCAGCAGCTTCAGCGGTAGCAACCTCGATACGCAGTATTTT
j_call: TRBJ2-3
v_call: TRBV5-1
clone_size: many
d_call: NA

cdr3_aa: CASSPEGTRTDTQYF
cdr3_nt: TGTGCCAGCAGCCCTGAGGGGACTAGGACAGATACGCAGTATTTT
j_call: TRBJ2-3
v_call: TRBV4-2
clone_size: many
d_call: TRBD2

cdr3_aa: CASRSRGLSSYNEQFF
cdr3_nt: TGCGCCAGCAGGTCACGAGGACTTAGCTCCTACAATGAGCAGTTCTTC
j_call: TRBJ2-1
v_call: TRBV10-2
clone_size: many
d_call: NA

cdr3_aa: CAIGYQAKNIQYF
cdr3_nt: TGTGCCATCGGTTACCAAGCCAAAAACATTCAGTACTTC
j_call: TRBJ2-4
v_call: TRBV10-3
clone_size: NA
d_call: NA

cdr3_aa: CSARDGTSGSNEQFF
cdr3_nt: TGCAGTGCTAGAGATGGGACTAGCGGGAGCAATGAGCAGTTCTTC
j_call: TRBJ2-1
v_call: TRBV20-1
clone_size: few
d_call: TRBD2

cdr3_aa: CASSPQEYNSPLHF
cdr3_nt: TGTGCCAGCAGCCCACAGGAATACAATTCACCCCTCCACTTT
j_call: TRBJ1-6
v_call: TRBV27
clone_size: NA
d_call: NA